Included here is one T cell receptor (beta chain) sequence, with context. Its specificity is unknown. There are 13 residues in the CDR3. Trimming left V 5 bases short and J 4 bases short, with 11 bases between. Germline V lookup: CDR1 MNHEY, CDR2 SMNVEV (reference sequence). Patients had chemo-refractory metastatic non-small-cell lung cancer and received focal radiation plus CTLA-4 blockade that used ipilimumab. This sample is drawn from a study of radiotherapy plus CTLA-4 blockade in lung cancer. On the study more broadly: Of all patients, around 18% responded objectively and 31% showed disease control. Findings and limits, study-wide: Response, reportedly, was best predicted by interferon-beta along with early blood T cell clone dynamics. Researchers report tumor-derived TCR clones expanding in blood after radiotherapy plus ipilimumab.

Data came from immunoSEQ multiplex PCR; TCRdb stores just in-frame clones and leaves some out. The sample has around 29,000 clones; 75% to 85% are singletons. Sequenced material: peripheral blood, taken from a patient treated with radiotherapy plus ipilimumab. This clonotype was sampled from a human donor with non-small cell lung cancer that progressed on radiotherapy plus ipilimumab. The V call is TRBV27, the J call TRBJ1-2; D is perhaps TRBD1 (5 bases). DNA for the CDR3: TGTGCCAGCAGTCCGACAGTATCCTATGGCTACACCTTC. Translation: CASSPTVSYGYTF.